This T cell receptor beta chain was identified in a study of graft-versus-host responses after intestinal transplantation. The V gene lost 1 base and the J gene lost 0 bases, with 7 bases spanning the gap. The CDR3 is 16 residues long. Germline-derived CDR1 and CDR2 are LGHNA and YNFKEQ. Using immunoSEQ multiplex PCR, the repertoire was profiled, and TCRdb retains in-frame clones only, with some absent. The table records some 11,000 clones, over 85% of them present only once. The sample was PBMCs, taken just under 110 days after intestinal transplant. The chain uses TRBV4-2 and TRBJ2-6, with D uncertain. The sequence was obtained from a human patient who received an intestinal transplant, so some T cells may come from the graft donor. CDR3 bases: TGTGCCAGCAGCCAAGGTCTTAACTCTGGGGCCAACGTCCTGACTTTC. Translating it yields CASSQGLNSGANVLTF.